The 13 T cell receptor beta chains reported below all come from one sample, sequenced in a study of cytomegalovirus exposure and HLA in healthy donors. In the PCR, 60 Vbeta and 13 Jbeta primers were used. Some clones are missing from TCRdb's copy, which holds only in-frame ones; the method was immunoSEQ multiplex PCR. Of roughly 200,000 clones listed, less than 90% are singletons. Sequenced input: PBMCs. The origin of the receptors is a man aged 45-65 years in good health and CMV-seronegative.

J is TRBJ2-2 and V is TRBV7-3; 10 bases agree with TRBD2. CDR1 and CDR2 (germline): SGHTA, FQGTGA. The CDR3 has 17 amino acids. V was pared by 4 bases and J by 6 bases, with 11 bases of the junction left unmatched. As DNA, the CDR3 is TGTGCCAGCAGCTCGTCCTACAGCGGGGGGGGTTCCGGGGAGCTGTTTTTT. As protein: CASSSSYSGGGSGELFF.

The chain couples TRBV5-5 to TRBJ2-7, with TRBD2 as a possible D gene (5 bases). V was clipped by 4 bases and J by 0 bases, with 14 bases between them. Germline V lookup: CDR1 SGHKS, CDR2 YYEKEE (reference sequence). CDR3 length: 15 amino acids. In DNA, the CDR3 is TGTGCCAGCAGCCCCGGACTTTCTAGCTCCTACGAGCAGTACTTC. Translated: CASSPGLSSSYEQYF.

This rearrangement joins TRBV5-1 to TRBJ1-1, with TRBD1 matching over 8 bases. J was trimmed by 8 bases and V by 4 bases; bases with no gene match: 7. This CDR3 region has 13 residues. Germline CDR1 and CDR2: SGHRS and YFSETQ. CDR3 sequence: CASSEPQGGEAFF. CDR3 DNA: TGCGCCAGCAGCGAACCACAGGGGGGGGAAGCTTTCTTT. Looking up the rest from reference TRBV5-1 and TRBJ1-1 gives the full variable domain: KAGVTQTPRYLIKTRGQQVTLSCSPISGHRSVSWYQQTPGQGLQFLFEYFSETQRNKGNFPGRFSGRQFSNSRSEMNVSTLELGDSALYLCASSEPQGGEAFFGQGTRLTVV.

V gene TRBV18 combines with J gene TRBJ1-6; 10 bases map to TRBD1. The CDR3 extends over 16 amino acids. Germline CDR1 KGHSH, CDR2 LQKENI. Trimming took 3 bases from V and 5 from J; bases not matched to a gene: 4. The DNA of the CDR3 is TGTGCCAGCTCACCCGGGACAGGGGCTAATAATTCACCCCTCCACTTT. This encodes CASSPGTGANNSPLHF.

The chain has TRBV30 and TRBJ2-7, with 8 bases lining up with TRBD2. CDR1 is GTSNPN, CDR2 SVGIG, per germline (reference sequence). The CDR3 totals 13 residues. V lost 1 base and J lost 10; bases outside the gene matches: 9. The CDR3 DNA is TGTGCCTGGAGTGAGGACGGGAGGGGAAACCAGTACTTC. It specifies CAWSEDGRGNQYF.

The chain links TRBV9 to TRBJ2-5, with 7 bases matching TRBD2. This CDR3 comprises 15 residues. In germline, CDR1 is SGDLS, CDR2 YYNGEE. V gave up 3 bases and J gave up 1 base; unmatched junction bases: 6. CDR3 in amino acids: CASSATAGLQETQYF. The CDR3 DNA is TGTGCCAGCAGCGCCACAGCGGGACTCCAAGAGACCCAGTACTTC.

The chain couples TRBV7-9 to TRBJ1-1; the D is unclear. This CDR3 is 13 amino acids long. Trimming cost V 7 bases and J 2 bases, with 11 bases left between them. Germline V gene lookup returns CDR1 SEHNR and CDR2 FQNEAQ (reference sequence). The CDR3, as DNA: TGTGCCAGCACCCACGGTGTTAACACTGAAGCTTTCTTT. This encodes CASTHGVNTEAFF. The entire variable domain, with the rest obtained from reference TRBV7-9 and TRBJ1-1, is as follows: DTGVSQNPRHKITKRGQNVTFRCDPISEHNRLYWYRQTLGQGPEFLTYFQNEAQLEKSRLLSDRFSAERPKGSFSTLEIQRTEQGDSAMYLCASTHGVNTEAFFGQGTRLTVV.

This chain joins TRBV28 and TRBJ2-7; TRBD1 agrees at 7 bases. The germline V gene encodes CDR1 MDHEN and CDR2 SYDVKM. The CDR3 runs 13 residues. V was clipped by 7 bases and J by 2 bases; unmatched bases: 5. The CDR3 protein is CASTGTAAYEQYF. The CDR3 DNA sequence: TGTGCCAGCACCGGGACAGCCGCCTACGAGCAGTACTTC.

The V call is TRBV13, the J call TRBJ2-1; TRBD2 aligns across 10 bases. V shed 1 base, J shed 4 bases, and the junction held 7 bases outside the gene matches. Germline V gene data show CDR1 as PRHDT and CDR2 as FYEKMQ (reference sequence). This CDR3 is built from 17 residues. In nucleotides, the CDR3 is TGTGCCAGCAGCTTAGAGGCTAGCGGGAGCATGTACAATGAGCAGTTCTTC. Translation gives CASSLEASGSMYNEQFF.

The count of this clone is one. The chain recombines TRBV28 with TRBJ1-2; 7 bases match TRBD1. Germline V gene data show CDR1 as MDHEN and CDR2 as SYDVKM. Trimming at V came to 5 bases and at J to 8 bases, leaving 14 bases not matched to a gene. This CDR3 is built from 15 residues. CDR3 DNA: TGTGCCAGCAGTCCCTGGGACAGACGTTCTAAGGGCTACACCTTC. Amino acid sequence: CASSPWDRRSKGYTF.

The chain couples TRBV5-5 to TRBJ1-4; no clear D gene. The CDR3 covers 15 residues. The V end lost 2 bases, the J end lost 0 bases, and 8 bases lay between the germline ends. The germline gives CDR1 SGHKS, CDR2 YYEKEE (reference sequence). DNA for the CDR3: TGTGCCAGCAGCTTTATCGGGGCAACTAATGAAAAACTGTTTTTT. Protein product: CASSFIGATNEKLFF. Variable domain in full (rest from reference TRBV5-5 and TRBJ1-4): DAGVTQSPTHLIKTRGQQVTLRCSPISGHKSVSWYQQVLGQGPQFIFQYYEKEERGRGNFPDRFSARQFPNYSSELNVNALLLGDSALYLCASSFIGATNEKLFFGSGTQLSVL.

This sequence joins TRBV6-5 and TRBJ1-5, with D tentatively TRBD1 (6 bases). Trimming took off 0 bases at V and 6 bases at J, with 12 bases between the two ends. Per the germline V gene, CDR1 is MNHEY and CDR2 is SVGAGI. The CDR3 is 15 amino acids. Here the CDR3 DNA reads TGTGCCAGCAGTTACTCGAGCAGGGGAAGTCAGCCCCAGCATTTT. It specifies CASSYSSRGSQPQHF.

This CDR3 is CASSFGILGGTDTQYF. CDR3 coding DNA: TGCGCCAGCAGCTTCGGGATCTTAGGCGGCACAGATACGCAGTATTTT. The chain carries TRBV5-1 and TRBJ2-3; TRBD2 might be the D (5 bases). The CDR3 is made up of 16 amino acids. Germline-derived CDR1 and CDR2 are SGHRS and YFSETQ. V was clipped by 2 bases and J by 1 base, with 14 bases between them.